This T cell receptor beta chain stems from a study of preoperative IRX-2 immunotherapy in early breast cancer. The germline gives CDR1 LNHDA, CDR2 SQIVND (reference sequence). The CDR3 contains 13 residues. The V and J ends lost 3 bases and 7 bases respectively, with 10 bases between them. Generated by immunoSEQ multiplex PCR, the TCRdb table keeps only in-frame clones and is missing some. There are 35,000 to 40,000 clones in the sample; roughly 80% occur only once, and approximately 1.5% lies in the top ten. Described treatment: preoperative locoregional IRX-2 cytokine immunotherapy. This clone has only a few counts.

The J gene is TRBJ2-1, the V gene TRBV19; D is unclear. This material consisted of lymph node tissue, taken after IRX-2 immunotherapy. The TCR sequence derives from a human donor with breast cancer. This chain's CDR3 is CASSINLANEQFF. The CDR3 DNA reads as TGTGCCAGTAGTATCAACCTGGCAAATGAGCAGTTCTTC.